Following are 25 T cell receptor beta chains from one sample sequenced in a study of blood T cell repertoires in COVID-19. TCRdb's table, derived via immunoSEQ multiplex PCR, lists solely in-frame clones and lacks some. The sample yields 30,000 to 40,000 clones, 70% to 80% seen once. Material: peripheral blood. Receptor source: a man between 65 and 85 years old with acute or convalescent COVID-19.

The V gene is TRBV24-1, the J gene TRBJ2-2, with D uncertain. The CDR3 consists of 14 residues. The germline V and J ends were trimmed by 6 bases and 1 base, with 8 bases remaining between them. From germline, CDR1 is KGHDR and CDR2 SFDVKD. CDR3 sequence (DNA): TGTGCCACCAGTTTCGTAGAGAACACCGGGGAGCTGTTTTTT. Translating gives CATSFVENTGELFF.

The V gene is TRBV28, the J gene TRBJ2-7, with D tentatively TRBD2 (6 bases). The CDR3 has 17 amino acids. Looked up from germline, CDR1 is MDHEN and CDR2 is SYDVKM. Trimming removed 3 bases from V and 2 bases from J, with 20 bases in between. DNA of the CDR3: TGTGCCAGCAGTTTCCCACTTAGCGGACTCCCCCCCTACGAGCAGTACTTC. Its translation: CASSFPLSGLPPYEQYF. Using reference TRBV28 and TRBJ2-7 for the parts outside the CDR3, the full variable domain is DVKVTQSSRYLVKRTGEKVFLECVQDMDHENMFWYRQDPGLGLRLIYFSYDVKMKEKGDIPEGYSVSREKKERFSLILESASTNQTSMYLCASSFPLSGLPPYEQYFGPGTRLTVT.

V usage is TRBV6-5 and J usage is TRBJ1-2; the match to TRBD1 covers 9 bases. The trim removed 6 bases at V and 1 base at J, leaving 3 bases unmatched. Germline assignment: CDR1 MNHEY and CDR2 SVGAGI. The CDR3 totals 14 residues. The CDR3 nucleotides read TGTGCCAGCAGCGGACAGGGGATTAACTATGGCTACACCTTC. It yields the protein CASSGQGINYGYTF.

This clone was counted a few times. The chain joins TRBV28 to TRBJ2-7; a weak D match, TRBD2 (5 bases). Germline V gives CDR1 MDHEN, CDR2 SYDVKM. The CDR3 length is 12 residues. V dropped 1 base and J dropped 9 bases, with 10 bases sitting between them. The CDR3 sequence is CASSLLSAGQYF. The DNA of the CDR3 is TGTGCCAGCAGTTTATTGAGTGCGGGGCAGTACTTC.

In this sample, this clone turned up a few times. The chain joins TRBV5-4 to TRBJ1-2; D perhaps matches TRBD1 (5 bases). The CDR3 extends over 14 amino acids. The V end lost 4 bases, the J end lost 6 bases, and 16 bases lay between the germline ends. Per germline, CDR1 SGHNT and CDR2 YYREEE (reference sequence). CDR3 in DNA: TGTGCCAGCAGCCCCCCAGGACGGGGGGATGGCTACACCTTC. Protein sequence: CASSPPGRGDGYTF.

This clone was counted a few times. The chain couples TRBV5-6 to TRBJ1-4; 7 bases align to TRBD1. J gave up 0 bases and V 4 bases, and 9 bases lay outside the gene matches. Germline V gene sequence: CDR1 SGHDT, CDR2 YYEEEE. This CDR3 comprises 17 residues. The CDR3 protein is CASSHRQGHATNEKLFF. CDR3 DNA sequence: TGTGCCAGCAGCCACAGACAGGGACACGCAACTAATGAAAAACTGTTTTTT.

This chain connects TRBV7-9 to TRBJ1-1; 9 nucleotides agree with TRBD1. The CDR3 is made up of 13 amino acids. In germline, CDR1 is SEHNR, CDR2 FQNEAQ (reference sequence). Trimming at V came to 4 bases and at J to 5 bases, leaving 2 bases not matched to a gene. CDR3 in amino acids: CASSYDRGTEAFF. The CDR3 nucleotides read TGTGCCAGCAGCTACGACAGGGGGACTGAAGCTTTCTTT.

The genes are TRBV12-3 or TRBV12-4 and TRBJ2-2; a possible D gene is TRBD2 (5 bases). The CDR3 is made up of 13 amino acids. V dropped 4 bases and J dropped 9 bases, with 12 bases sitting between them. The CDR3 sequence is CASSWGVGWELFF. The CDR3 DNA follows: TGTGCCAGCAGTTGGGGAGTAGGTTGGGAGCTGTTTTTT.

The gene calls are TRBV2 and TRBJ2-2; tentatively, D is TRBD2 (6 bases). This CDR3 is built from 16 residues. Germline V gene sequence: CDR1 SNHLY, CDR2 FYNNEI. The V end was cut by 6 bases, the J end by 8 bases, with 22 bases between. CDR3 loop: CASSFLRVPRGGELFF. The CDR3 coding sequence is TGTGCCAGCAGCTTCCTCCGGGTCCCCCGGGGGGGGGAGCTGTTTTTT.

The table lists this clone with a few counts. The chain uses TRBV7-9 and TRBJ2-1, with 14 bases fitting TRBD2. The CDR3 has 16 amino acids. CDR1 SEHNR and CDR2 FQNEAQ come from the germline V gene (reference sequence). The trim removed 5 bases at V and 9 bases at J, leaving 9 bases unmatched. CDR3 protein: CASSASGTSGSIEQFF. The CDR3 region has the DNA TGTGCCAGCAGCGCCTCCGGGACTAGCGGGAGTATTGAGCAGTTCTTC.

This chain uses TRBV11-2 with TRBJ1-5; a weak D match, TRBD1 (5 bases). Trimming took 4 bases from V and 7 from J, leaving 17 bases between them. This CDR3 has 15 amino acids. Per the germline V gene, CDR1 is SGHAT and CDR2 is FQNNGV. The chain's CDR3 is CASSSSAGFGQPQHF. The CDR3 DNA follows: TGTGCCAGCAGCTCATCAGCAGGGTTCGGGCAGCCCCAGCATTTT. Filled out from reference TRBV11-2 and TRBJ1-5, the complete variable domain reads EAGVAQSPRYKIIEKRQSVAFWCNPISGHATLYWYQQILGQGPKLLIQFQNNGVVDDSQLPKDRFSAERLKGVDSTLKIQPAKLEDSAVYLCASSSSAGFGQPQHFGDGTRLSIL.

In DNA form, the CDR3 reads TGTGCCAGCAGCGTAGGACCGGGACAGGGTACTTACGAGCAGTACTTC. This codes for CASSVGPGQGTYEQYF. The V call is TRBV9, the J call TRBJ2-7, with 9 bases that match TRBD1. Trimming removed 0 bases from V and 4 bases from J; junction bases left unmatched: 8. CDR1 and CDR2 (germline): SGDLS, YYNGEE. The CDR3 runs 16 residues.

This chain connects TRBV28 to TRBJ2-3; no reliable D call. Trimming cost V 2 bases and J 6 bases, with 9 bases left between them. CDR1 is MDHEN and CDR2 is SYDVKM in the germline V gene. This CDR3 is built from 13 residues. This CDR3 is CASSLPPRDTQYF. In nucleotides, the CDR3 is TGTGCCAGCAGTTTACCCCCCCGGGATACGCAGTATTTT.

There are a few counts of this clone. This chain connects TRBV7-9 to TRBJ1-1; D is uncertain. Germline values: CDR1 SEHNR, CDR2 FQNEAQ (reference sequence). CDR3 length: 12 amino acids. Trimming shortened V by 7 bases and J by 5 bases, and 11 bases separated the two germline ends. For the CDR3, the DNA is TGTGCCAGCACCCAAGGAGTAACTGAAGCTTTCTTT. This gives the protein CASTQGVTEAFF.

This chain links TRBV5-1 with TRBJ2-1, with 7 nucleotides matching TRBD2. With 5 bases clipped from V and 5 bases from J, the junction kept 7 bases outside the gene matches. The CDR3 totals 14 residues. From germline, CDR1 is SGHRS and CDR2 YFSETQ. The CDR3 loop is CASRGGTTNNEQFF. The CDR3 bases are TGCGCCAGCAGGGGGGGGACCACAAACAATGAGCAGTTCTTC.

The rearrangement uses TRBV28 and TRBJ2-7; TRBD2 agrees at 13 bases. CDR3 length: 17 amino acids. CDR1 and CDR2 from the germline V gene are MDHEN and SYDVKM. V gave up 4 bases and J gave up 12 bases; unmatched junction bases: 18. The CDR3 loop is CASSSFRTSGSPGRMYF. CDR3 DNA: TGTGCCAGCAGTTCCTTTAGGACTAGCGGGAGCCCTGGTAGGATGTACTTC.

This rearrangement joins TRBV29-1 to TRBJ2-5, with 7 bases fitting TRBD1. The V segment lost 5 bases and the J segment 1 base; nucleotides outside the gene matches: 7. This CDR3 has 14 residues. The V gene's germline CDR1 is SQVTM and CDR2 ANQGSEA. This CDR3 is CSVPGQPLQETQYF. As DNA, the CDR3 is TGCAGCGTTCCGGGACAGCCCCTCCAAGAGACCCAGTACTTC. The full variable domain, with the rest looked up from reference TRBV29-1 and TRBJ2-5, is SAVISQKPSRDICQRGTSLTIQCQVDSQVTMMFWYRQQPGQSLTLIATANQGSEATYESGFVIDKFPISRPNLTFSTLTVSNMSPEDSSIYLCSVPGQPLQETQYFGPGTRLLVL.

CDR3 in amino acids: CASSPLMDYYNYGYTF. CDR3 nucleotide sequence: TGTGCCAGCAGCCCCCTCATGGACTACTATAACTATGGCTACACCTTC. The rearrangement joins TRBV21-1 to TRBJ1-2. TRBV21-1 is a recognized pseudogene. There are 16 residues in the CDR3.

The chain combines TRBV7-3 with TRBJ2-3; 7 nucleotides line up with TRBD1. Germline V gene lookup returns CDR1 SGHTA and CDR2 FQGTGA. J gave up 2 bases and V 5 bases, and 7 bases lay outside the gene matches. The CDR3 spans 15 residues. This chain's CDR3 is CASSPGQVLTDTQYF. In DNA, the CDR3 is TGTGCCAGCAGCCCCGGACAGGTCCTCACAGATACGCAGTATTTT.

The CDR3 nucleotides are TGTGCCATCAGTGACAGCACTGAAGCTTTCTTT. It specifies CAISDSTEAFF. V gene TRBV10-3 combines with J gene TRBJ1-1, with no clear D. V lost 3 bases and J 4 bases, leaving 3 bases between the germline ends. The CDR3 is made up of 11 amino acids. Germline CDR1 and CDR2: ENHRY and SYGVKD.

The J gene is TRBJ2-1, the V gene TRBV12-5; D may be TRBD2 (7 bases). The CDR3 is 17 residues long. With 2 bases removed from V and 5 bases from J, the gap between germline ends came to 19 bases. CDR1 is LGHNT and CDR2 is FRNRAP in the germline V gene. The DNA of the CDR3 is TGTGCTAGTGGTTTGACCCCTGGGGGGGCAGGGAACAATGAGCAGTTCTTC. Translated, it gives CASGLTPGGAGNNEQFF.

This clone occurred a few times. The chain recombines TRBV19 with TRBJ1-3; 10 positions agree with TRBD1. The CDR3 spans 14 residues. V trimming: 9 bases; J trimming: 0 bases; junction bases outside the gene matches: 2. CDR1 and CDR2 (germline): LNHDA, SQIVND (reference sequence). As DNA, the CDR3 is TGTGCCAGCGGGACAGGGGACTCTGGAAACACCATATATTTT. Protein product: CASGTGDSGNTIYF.

J is TRBJ2-4 and V is TRBV27; TRBD2 might be the D (5 bases). The V gene lost 5 bases and the J gene lost 6 bases, with 14 bases spanning the gap. CDR3 length equals 14 residues. Germline values: CDR1 MNHEY, CDR2 SMNVEV (reference sequence). The CDR3: CASSDTRTGNIQYF. The CDR3 DNA sequence: TGTGCCAGCAGTGATACTAGAACCGGAAACATTCAGTACTTC.

CDR3 in amino acids: CASSLAGATNEKLFF. Written as DNA, the CDR3 is TGTGCCAGCAGCTTGGCCGGAGCAACTAATGAAAAACTGTTTTTT. The chain links TRBV5-4 to TRBJ1-4; D unclear. This CDR3 is 15 amino acids long. The germline V and J ends were trimmed by 0 bases and 0 bases, with 6 bases remaining between them. The germline V gene has CDR1 SGHNT and CDR2 YYREEE (reference sequence). Based on the CDR3 plus reference TRBV5-4 and TRBJ1-4, the full variable domain is ETGVTQSPTHLIKTRGQQVTLRCSSQSGHNTVSWYQQALGQGPQFIFQYYREEENGRGNFPPRFSGLQFPNYSSELNVNALELDDSALYLCASSLAGATNEKLFFGSGTQLSVL.

The chain employs TRBV15 and TRBJ1-4, with 10 bases aligning to TRBD1. From germline, CDR1 is LNHNV and CDR2 YYDKDF (reference sequence). CDR3 length: 18 residues. The junction had 13 bases not matched to a gene; V was cut back by 3 bases and J by 6 bases. CDR3 DNA: TGTGCCACCAGCAGCCCAGGCGGGACAGGGGACGTCTATGAAAAACTGTTTTTT. Protein product: CATSSPGGTGDVYEKLFF.